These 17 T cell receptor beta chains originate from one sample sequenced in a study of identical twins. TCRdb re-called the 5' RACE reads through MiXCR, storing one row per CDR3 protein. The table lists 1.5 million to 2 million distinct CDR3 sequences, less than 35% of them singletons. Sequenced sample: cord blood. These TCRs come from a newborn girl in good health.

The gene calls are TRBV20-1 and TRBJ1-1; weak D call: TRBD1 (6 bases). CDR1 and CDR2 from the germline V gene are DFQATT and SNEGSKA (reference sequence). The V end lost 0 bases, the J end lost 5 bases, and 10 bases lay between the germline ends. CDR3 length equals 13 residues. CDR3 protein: CSARDVRGTEAFF. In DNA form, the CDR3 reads TGCAGTGCTAGAGATGTCAGGGGAACTGAAGCTTTCTTT.

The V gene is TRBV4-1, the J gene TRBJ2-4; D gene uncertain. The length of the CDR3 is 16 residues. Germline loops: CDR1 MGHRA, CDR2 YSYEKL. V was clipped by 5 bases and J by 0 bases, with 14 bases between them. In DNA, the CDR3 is TGCGCCAGCAGCGCCCGGGCCCCTGTAGCCAAAAACATTCAGTACTTC. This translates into CASSARAPVAKNIQYF.

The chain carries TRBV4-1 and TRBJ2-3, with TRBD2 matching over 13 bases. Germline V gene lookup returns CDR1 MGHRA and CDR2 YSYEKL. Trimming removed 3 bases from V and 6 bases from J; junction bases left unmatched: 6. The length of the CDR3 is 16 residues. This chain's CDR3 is CASSQQTSGGPDTQYF. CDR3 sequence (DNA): TGCGCCAGCAGCCAGCAGACTAGCGGGGGGCCGGATACGCAGTATTTT.

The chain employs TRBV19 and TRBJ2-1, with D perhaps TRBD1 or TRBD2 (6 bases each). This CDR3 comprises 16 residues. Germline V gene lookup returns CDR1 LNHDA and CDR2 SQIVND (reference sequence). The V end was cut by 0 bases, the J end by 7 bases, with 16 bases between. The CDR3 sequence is CASSIDPRGTRNEQFF. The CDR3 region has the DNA TGTGCCAGTAGTATAGATCCCCGGGGGACACGGAATGAGCAGTTCTTC.

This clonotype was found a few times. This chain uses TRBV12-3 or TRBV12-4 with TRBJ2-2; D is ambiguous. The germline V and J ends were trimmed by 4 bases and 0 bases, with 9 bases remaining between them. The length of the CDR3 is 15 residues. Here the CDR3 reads CASSWSGSNTGELFF. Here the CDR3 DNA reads TGTGCCAGCAGTTGGTCAGGCTCGAACACCGGGGAGCTGTTTTTT.

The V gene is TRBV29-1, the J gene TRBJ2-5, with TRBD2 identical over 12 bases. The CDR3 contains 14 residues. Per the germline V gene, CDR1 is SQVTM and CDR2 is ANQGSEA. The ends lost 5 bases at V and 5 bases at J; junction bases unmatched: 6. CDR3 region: CSVPRTSGEETQYF. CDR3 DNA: TGCAGCGTTCCGAGGACTAGCGGGGAGGAGACCCAGTACTTC. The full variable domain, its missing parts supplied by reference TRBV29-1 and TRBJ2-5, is SAVISQKPSRDICQRGTSLTIQCQVDSQVTMMFWYRQQPGQSLTLIATANQGSEATYESGFVIDKFPISRPNLTFSTLTVSNMSPEDSSIYLCSVPRTSGEETQYFGPGTRLLVL.

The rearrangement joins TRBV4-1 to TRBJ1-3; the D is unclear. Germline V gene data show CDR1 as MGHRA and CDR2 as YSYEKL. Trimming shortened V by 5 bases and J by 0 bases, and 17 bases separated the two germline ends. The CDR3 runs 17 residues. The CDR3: CASSVVGRRRSGNTIYF. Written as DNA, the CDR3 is TGCGCCAGCAGCGTCGTCGGGAGGCGCCGCTCTGGAAACACCATATATTTT.

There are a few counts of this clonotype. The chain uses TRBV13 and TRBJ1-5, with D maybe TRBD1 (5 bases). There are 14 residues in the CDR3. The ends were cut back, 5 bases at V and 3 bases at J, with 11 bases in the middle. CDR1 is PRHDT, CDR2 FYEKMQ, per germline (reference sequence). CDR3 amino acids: CASSGGRTNQPQHF. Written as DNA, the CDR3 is TGTGCCAGCAGCGGGGGACGGACCAATCAGCCCCAGCATTTT.

CDR3 region: CASSLHSGDTEAFF. CDR3 coding DNA: TGTGCCAGCTCACTACACTCAGGGGACACTGAAGCTTTCTTT. The chain uses TRBV18 and TRBJ1-1, with D perhaps matching TRBD1 (6 bases). The germline V gene has CDR1 KGHSH and CDR2 LQKENI. V was cut by 4 bases and J by 3 bases, with 12 bases left in between. The CDR3 sequence is 14 residues long. The whole variable domain, filled in from reference TRBV18 and TRBJ1-1, reads NAGVMQNPRHLVRRRGQEARLRCSPMKGHSHVYWYRQLPEEGLKFMVYLQKENIIDESGMPKERFSAEFPKEGPSILRIQQVVRGDSAAYFCASSLHSGDTEAFFGQGTRLTVV.

The CDR3 DNA follows: TGCAGTGCTACCGGTTTATGGGGCACCTACAATGAGCAGTTCTTC. Amino acids: CSATGLWGTYNEQFF. The rearrangement uses TRBV20-1 and TRBJ2-1, with D perhaps TRBD1 (5 bases). The germline V gene has CDR1 DFQATT and CDR2 SNEGSKA (reference sequence). The CDR3 spans 15 residues. V was shortened by 4 bases and J by 2 bases, with 15 bases between the two germline ends.

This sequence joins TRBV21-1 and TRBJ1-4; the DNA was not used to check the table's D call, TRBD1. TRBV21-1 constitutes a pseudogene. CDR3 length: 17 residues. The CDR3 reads CASSKEEPPGGYEKLFF. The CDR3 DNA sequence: TGTGCCAGCAGCAAAGAAGAACCCCCCGGGGGCTATGAAAAACTGTTTTTT.

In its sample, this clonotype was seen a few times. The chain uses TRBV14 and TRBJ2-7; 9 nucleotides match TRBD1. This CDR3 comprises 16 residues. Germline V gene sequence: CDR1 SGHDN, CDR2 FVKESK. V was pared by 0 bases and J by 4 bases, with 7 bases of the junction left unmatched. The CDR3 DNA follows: TGTGCCAGCAGCCAAGACCGGGACAGGGATCAATACGAGCAGTACTTC. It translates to CASSQDRDRDQYEQYF.

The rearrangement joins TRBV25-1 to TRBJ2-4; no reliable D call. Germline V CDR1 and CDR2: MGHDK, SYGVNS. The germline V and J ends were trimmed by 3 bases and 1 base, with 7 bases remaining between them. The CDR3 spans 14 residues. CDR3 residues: CASSEARAKNIQYF. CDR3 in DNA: TGTGCCAGCAGTGAGGCCAGGGCCAAAAACATTCAGTACTTC.

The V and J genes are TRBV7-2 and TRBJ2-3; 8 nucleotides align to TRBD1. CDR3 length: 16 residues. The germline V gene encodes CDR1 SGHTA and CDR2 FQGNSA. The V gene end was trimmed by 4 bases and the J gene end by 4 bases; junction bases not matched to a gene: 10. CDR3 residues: CASSWGVGQGADTQYF. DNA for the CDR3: TGTGCCAGCAGCTGGGGGGTAGGACAGGGAGCAGATACGCAGTATTTT.

In nucleotides, the CDR3 is TGTGCCAGCAGCTTAGCGTTACAGGGAAGGGGAAACACTGAAGCTTTCTTT. It translates to CASSLALQGRGNTEAFF. V usage is TRBV7-9 and J usage is TRBJ1-1, with TRBD1 as a possible D gene (6 bases). The V and J ends lost 0 bases and 2 bases respectively, with 16 bases between them. CDR3 length: 17 residues. Germline V lookup: CDR1 SEHNR, CDR2 FQNEAQ (reference sequence).

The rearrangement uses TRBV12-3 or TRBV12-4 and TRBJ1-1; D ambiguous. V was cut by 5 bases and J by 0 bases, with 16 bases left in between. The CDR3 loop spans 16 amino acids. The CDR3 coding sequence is TGTGCCAGCAGTCCCGGAAGGAACCTTCTGAACACTGAAGCTTTCTTT. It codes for CASSPGRNLLNTEAFF.

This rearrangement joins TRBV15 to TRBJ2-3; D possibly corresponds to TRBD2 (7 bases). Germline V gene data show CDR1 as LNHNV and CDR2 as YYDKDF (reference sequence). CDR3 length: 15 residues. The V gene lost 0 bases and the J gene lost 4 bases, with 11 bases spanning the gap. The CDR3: CATSREGGAADTQYF. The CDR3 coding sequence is TGTGCCACCAGCAGAGAGGGGGGGGCGGCAGATACGCAGTATTTT. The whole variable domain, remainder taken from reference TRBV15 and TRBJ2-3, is DAMVIQNPRYQVTQFGKPVTLSCSQTLNHNVMYWYQQKSSQAPKLLFHYYDKDFNNEADTPDNFQSRRPNTSFCFLDIRSPGLGDTAMYLCATSREGGAADTQYFGPGTRLTVL.